This TCR beta chain was sequenced during a study of spatial heterogeneity in lung cancer. MiXCR, run by TCRdb on the 5' RACE reads, gives a single entry per CDR3 protein. Counted here are some 100,000 distinct CDR3 sequences, approximately 12% occurring once; the ten biggest clones make up over 40%. V was shortened by 6 bases and J by 3 bases, with 10 bases between the two germline ends. Germline-derived CDR1 and CDR2 are MDHEN and SYDVKM. CDR3 length: 13 residues. This clonotype turned up a few times. The time point is: sample taken at primary tumor resection. Material for sequencing was whole RNA from tumor, nontumor lung or frozen PBMC, left unsorted.

The sample in question was PBMCs, obtained at surgery. The gene calls are TRBV28 and TRBJ2-3; D perhaps matches TRBD1 (6 bases). The clonotype comes from a male donor with early-stage non-small cell lung cancer. The CDR3 sequence: CASSPDRTDTQYF. In DNA, the CDR3 is TGTGCCAGCAGCCCCGACAGGACAGATACGCAGTATTTT.